Listed here are 10 T cell receptor beta chains from one sample, sequenced in a study of memory CD4+ T cells and cytomegalovirus serostatus. Single viable CD3+CD4+CD8-CD45RO+ cells were sorted as the memory CD4+ T cells. TCRdb keeps only in-frame clones here, not all; method: immunoSEQ multiplex PCR. The sample shows fewer than 90,000 clones, about 78% of them seen only once. Sequencing was carried out using memory CD4+ T cells from blood. These receptors were taken from an adult in good health and CMV-seropositive.

This rearrangement joins TRBV7-2 to TRBJ1-4, with TRBD1 matching over 7 bases. Germline CDR1 and CDR2: SGHTA and FQGNSA. Trimming cost V 2 bases and J 8 bases; bases outside gene matches: 2. The CDR3 loop spans 13 amino acids. CDR3 residues: CASSLNRGEKLFF. CDR3 nucleotides: TGTGCCAGCAGCTTAAACAGGGGCGAAAAACTGTTTTTT.

The chain links TRBV7-9 to TRBJ2-4; possibly TRBD1 or TRBD2 for D (6 bases each). This CDR3 spans 17 amino acids. The ends were cut back, 6 bases at V and 0 bases at J, with 18 bases in the middle. The germline gives CDR1 SEHNR, CDR2 FQNEAQ (reference sequence). CDR3 region: CASSSNPQGLAKNIQYF. CDR3 DNA sequence: TGTGCCAGCAGTTCAAATCCACAGGGACTAGCCAAAAACATTCAGTACTTC.

The V and J genes are TRBV14 and TRBJ2-2, with D unresolved. The V gene lost 8 bases and the J gene lost 8 bases, with 18 bases spanning the gap. Germline V gene sequence: CDR1 SGHDN, CDR2 FVKESK. The CDR3 loop spans 14 amino acids. CDR3 region: CASSRARLTGELFF. CDR3 DNA: TGTGCCAGCTCTAGGGCTAGGTTGACTGGGGAGCTGTTTTTT.

This clone was seen a single time. The genes are TRBV6-1 and TRBJ2-4; D is perhaps TRBD1 (8 bases). Trimming shortened V by 0 bases and J by 9 bases, and 18 bases separated the two germline ends. Germline V gene lookup returns CDR1 MNHNS and CDR2 SASEGT. This CDR3 is built from 16 residues. The DNA of the CDR3 is TGTGCCAGCAGTGAAGCCACAGGGGGGGGGAGGGGCATTCAGTACTTC. Its protein product is CASSEATGGGRGIQYF.

The CDR3 here is CASSTPGQVNTGELFF. CDR3 sequence (DNA): TGTGCCAGCAGTACCCCGGGACAGGTGAACACCGGGGAGCTGTTTTTT. The V and J genes are TRBV28 and TRBJ2-2; 8 bases agree with TRBD1. This CDR3 has 16 amino acids. The V segment lost 5 bases and the J segment 1 base; nucleotides outside the gene matches: 6. In germline, CDR1 is MDHEN, CDR2 SYDVKM.

This clone came up once. The rearrangement links TRBV19 to TRBJ2-6; D may be TRBD1 (5 bases). The CDR3 runs 17 residues. The V gene lost 3 bases and the J gene lost 4 bases, with 16 bases spanning the gap. Germline values: CDR1 LNHDA, CDR2 SQIVND (reference sequence). CDR3 amino acids: CASSMGSGRPGANVLTF. CDR3 bases: TGTGCCAGTAGTATGGGGTCAGGGCGGCCCGGGGCCAACGTCCTGACTTTC.

The rearrangement links TRBV28 to TRBJ1-1; possible D gene TRBD1, 6 bases. Germline V CDR1 and CDR2: MDHEN, SYDVKM. V lost 3 bases, J lost 11 bases, and 13 bases lay in between. The CDR3 has 12 residues. CDR3 sequence (DNA): TGTGCCAGCAGTTTGGTAGGGGGGTATGCTTTCTTT. Protein product: CASSLVGGYAFF. Together with reference TRBV28 and TRBJ1-1, the CDR3 gives the full variable domain: DVKVTQSSRYLVKRTGEKVFLECVQDMDHENMFWYRQDPGLGLRLIYFSYDVKMKEKGDIPEGYSVSREKKERFSLILESASTNQTSMYLCASSLVGGYAFFGQGTRLTVV.

The CDR3 region is CASSHITLGNPRSDTQYF. In DNA, the CDR3 is TGTGCCAGCAGCCATATTACCCTCGGGAACCCGAGATCAGATACGCAGTATTTT. V gene TRBV5-6 combines with J gene TRBJ2-3; D might be TRBD2 (5 bases). The V end lost 4 bases, the J end lost 4 bases, and 25 bases lay between the germline ends. Per germline, CDR1 SGHDT and CDR2 YYEEEE. This CDR3 has 18 residues.

V and J are TRBV19 and TRBJ1-2; D is undetermined. Germline assignment: CDR1 LNHDA and CDR2 SQIVND (reference sequence). The CDR3 covers 15 residues. V shed 6 bases and J shed 4 bases, with 18 bases lying between them. CDR3 sequence: CASSPRATVGYGYTF. CDR3 nucleotides: TGTGCCAGTAGCCCACGGGCCACGGTAGGCTATGGCTACACCTTC. Together with reference TRBV19 and TRBJ1-2, the CDR3 gives the full variable domain: DGGITQSPKYLFRKEGQNVTLSCEQNLNHDAMYWYRQDPGQGLRLIYYSQIVNDFQKGDIAEGYSVSREKKESFPLTVTSAQKNPTAFYLCASSPRATVGYGYTFGSGTRLTVV.

V usage is TRBV2 and J usage is TRBJ2-1, with D hard to call. CDR1 and CDR2 from the germline V gene are SNHLY and FYNNEI. The V end was cut by 2 bases, the J end by 0 bases, with 5 bases between. The CDR3 runs to 14 residues. The CDR3 protein is CASSELSSYNEQFF. The CDR3 bases are TGTGCCAGCAGTGAACTTAGCTCCTACAATGAGCAGTTCTTC. The full variable domain, completed using reference TRBV2 and TRBJ2-1, is EPEVTQTPSHQVTQMGQEVILRCVPISNHLYFYWYRQILGQKVEFLVSFYNNEISEKSEIFDDQFSVERPDGSNFTLKIRSTKLEDSAMYFCASSELSSYNEQFFGPGTRLTVL.